Sequencing of this T cell receptor beta chain was carried out in a study of blood T cells in healthy people across ages. Study conclusions and caveats: Per million T cells, TCR beta diversity dropped roughly linearly as age increased.

A word on this clonotype: The antigen is not known.

Next came a second PCR, run for about 7 to 12 cycles, which used a sample-barcoded 5' primer along with a J-beta primer mix. MiXCR, run by TCRdb on the 5' RACE reads, gives a single entry per CDR3 protein. The table shows almost 800,000 distinct CDR3 sequences, with about 62% occurring only once. The CDR3 length is 17 residues. Germline lookup yields CDR1 MGHDK and CDR2 SYGVNS. V lost 6 bases and J lost 4; bases outside the gene matches: 15. The specimen sequenced was blood. This clonotype was obtained from a man in his thirties or forties in good health. The V gene is TRBV25-1, the J gene TRBJ2-1, with TRBD2 matching 7 bases. The CDR3 DNA reads TGTGCCAGCAGAGGACTAGTCGGGGCCGGGAGATACAATGAGCAGTTCTTC. Translation: CASRGLVGAGRYNEQFF.